The text below deals with one T cell receptor beta chain. Antigen: not known. Fresh peripheral blood, more than 8 ml of it, supplied the PBMCs. V was trimmed by 3 bases and J by 0 bases, leaving 14 bases between them. The CDR3 runs 16 residues. Per germline, CDR1 SGDLS and CDR2 YYNGEE. This record belongs to a study of T cells in Graves' hyperthyroidism and ophthalmopathy. Looking at the study overall: Peripheral blood collection took place at initial diagnosis, before any treatment. Overall study results and limits: Before onset, ophthalmopathy was predicted by the model a median around 6 months earlier.

TCR beta CDR3 region amplification was performed from RNA transcripts. First-round RT-PCR targeting the TCR CDR3 was performed with the HTBI primer set. TCRdb independently ran MiXCR on the multiplex PCR reads; one entry per CDR3 protein. The sample consists of approximately 370,000 distinct CDR3 sequences, 14% to 15% of them appearing once. Sequenced input: blood. This TCR was sampled from a woman between 25 and 40 years old with Graves' hyperthyroidism. V gene TRBV9 combines with J gene TRBJ2-3, with a weak D call TRBD2 (5 bases). CDR3 protein: CASSGTADTSTDTQYF. In DNA, the CDR3 is TGTGCCAGCAGCGGAACAGCGGATACTAGCACAGATACGCAGTATTTT. The full variable domain, with the rest looked up from reference TRBV9 and TRBJ2-3, is DSGVTQTPKHLITATGQRVTLRCSPRSGDLSVYWYQQSLDQGLQFLIQYYNGEERAKGNILERFSAQQFPDLHSELNLSSLELGDSALYFCASSGTADTSTDTQYFGPGTRLTVL.